This entry features one TCR beta chain sequence. Its antigen is as yet unknown. The data originate from a study of cytomegalovirus exposure and HLA in healthy donors. Points from the study as a whole: In a later analysis, HLA-associated beta chains showed higher expansion and lower generation probabilities than comparable chains. High sensitivity and specificity were reportedly achieved when the classifier diagnosed cytomegalovirus status.

Trimming shortened V by 8 bases and J by 6 bases, and 10 bases separated the two germline ends. The V gene's germline CDR1 is DFQATT and CDR2 SNEGSKA (reference sequence). The CDR3 covers 10 residues. PCR used 60 Vbeta primers and 13 Jbeta primers. TCRdb's table, derived via immunoSEQ multiplex PCR, lists solely in-frame clones and lacks some. The table records about 210,000 clones, 80% to 90% of them present only once. This cohort consisted of healthy bone marrow donors. The receptor was isolated from a man aged 25 to 40 in good health and CMV-seronegative. Source material: PBMCs. This chain uses TRBV20-1 with TRBJ1-1; D uncertain. The CDR3: CSKHRPEAFF. The CDR3 DNA is TGCAGTAAACATCGCCCTGAAGCTTTCTTT.